The next 25 T cell receptor beta chains were all read from a single sample in a study of T cells after yellow fever vaccination. TCRdb independently ran MiXCR on the 5' RACE reads; one entry per CDR3 protein. The sample includes some 500,000 distinct CDR3 sequences, approximately 13% of them seen just once. The sequencing here drew on PBMCs, taken on the day of the yellow fever booster vaccination. The receptors originated from a man aged 30 to 39 who received the YFV17D yellow fever vaccine.

Ten or more counts support this clonotype. The chain carries TRBV27 and TRBJ1-2; 8 nucleotides match TRBD1. The J segment lost 4 bases and the V segment lost 6 bases, leaving 4 bases of the junction unmatched. This CDR3 has 13 amino acids. The germline V gene encodes CDR1 MNHEY and CDR2 SMNVEV (reference sequence). CDR3 nucleotide sequence: TGTGCCAGCAGACTACAGGGGGGCTATGGCTACACCTTC. This encodes CASRLQGGYGYTF.

The genes are TRBV7-2 and TRBJ2-1; perhaps TRBD2 as D (6 bases). V was clipped by 6 bases and J by 14 bases, with 29 bases between them. The CDR3 is 16 residues long. The germline V gene has CDR1 SGHTA and CDR2 FQGNSA. The DNA for the CDR3 is TGTGCCAGCAGTAGTACCGGGACTCATCTCAGTCCTAGCAAGTTCTTC. It translates to CASSSTGTHLSPSKFF.

This clonotype has more than one count but fewer than ten. The chain couples TRBV30 to TRBJ2-1; a possible D gene is TRBD2 (7 bases). V shed 4 bases and J shed 4 bases, with 14 bases lying between them. Germline values: CDR1 GTSNPN, CDR2 SVGIG (reference sequence). The CDR3 covers 14 residues. In nucleotides, the CDR3 is TGTGCCTGGACGGAGGGAGGGACATACAATGAGCAGTTCTTC. It codes for CAWTEGGTYNEQFF.

CDR3 bases: TGTGCCAGCAGCCAAGAATCCAGCGGGAGGTACGAGCAGTACTTC. This codes for CASSQESSGRYEQYF. The rearrangement uses TRBV3-1 and TRBJ2-7; 9 bases line up with TRBD2. The germline gives CDR1 LGHDT, CDR2 YNNKEL (reference sequence). This CDR3 spans 15 amino acids. J gave up 4 bases and V 0 bases, and 4 bases lay outside the gene matches.

This clonotype was seen more than once but under ten times. This rearrangement joins TRBV3-1 to TRBJ1-3; D is perhaps TRBD1 (5 bases). The germline V gene encodes CDR1 LGHDT and CDR2 YNNKEL (reference sequence). V dropped 0 bases and J dropped 0 bases, with 9 bases sitting between them. There are 16 residues in the CDR3. CDR3 sequence reads: CASSQEGLRSGNTIYF. In DNA, the CDR3 is TGTGCCAGCAGCCAAGAGGGGCTACGCTCTGGAAACACCATATATTTT.

The chain uses TRBV18 and TRBJ2-7; perhaps TRBD2 as D (6 bases). Trimming shortened V by 0 bases and J by 4 bases, and 13 bases separated the two germline ends. The CDR3 is 15 residues long. Germline lookup yields CDR1 KGHSH and CDR2 LQKENI. DNA of the CDR3: TGTGCCAGCTCACCACCTGGTGCTCGGGGGTACGAGCAGTACTTC. Amino acids: CASSPPGARGYEQYF.

This chain connects TRBV4-3 to TRBJ2-1, with 10 bases fitting TRBD2. V dropped 2 bases and J dropped 9; count of bases not matched to a gene: 7. This CDR3 comprises 15 residues. In germline, CDR1 is LGHNA, CDR2 YSLEER. Here the CDR3 reads CASSQFPGLASEQFF. Here the CDR3 DNA reads TGCGCCAGCAGCCAATTTCCGGGACTAGCGTCTGAGCAGTTCTTC.

Here the CDR3 reads CASSLGPADTQYF. The CDR3 coding sequence is TGCGCCAGCAGCTTGGGACCCGCAGATACGCAGTATTTT. V and J are TRBV5-1 and TRBJ2-3; D gene uncertain. Per germline, CDR1 SGHRS and CDR2 YFSETQ. Trimming stripped 0 bases from V and 4 bases from J, with 6 bases between. The CDR3 contains 13 residues. Based on the CDR3 plus reference TRBV5-1 and TRBJ2-3, the full variable domain is KAGVTQTPRYLIKTRGQQVTLSCSPISGHRSVSWYQQTPGQGLQFLFEYFSETQRNKGNFPGRFSGRQFSNSRSEMNVSTLELGDSALYLCASSLGPADTQYFGPGTRLTVL.

The chain couples TRBV6-2 or TRBV6-3 to TRBJ2-1; D unresolved. This CDR3 is built from 13 residues. The germline V gene has CDR1 MNHEY and CDR2 SVGEGT. Deletions cut 11 bases from V and 6 bases from J, with 17 bases between. CDR3 loop: CASLRFMSNEQFF. CDR3 DNA sequence: TGTGCCTCCCTGAGGTTTATGAGCAATGAGCAGTTCTTC.

In this sample, this clonotype turned up a few times. The chain uses TRBV20-1 and TRBJ2-7, with TRBD2 identical over 7 bases. The germline V gene has CDR1 DFQATT and CDR2 SNEGSKA (reference sequence). J was trimmed by 3 bases and V by 1 base; bases with no gene match: 9. The CDR3 has 15 amino acids. The CDR3 DNA is TGCAGTGCTAGAGCACTAGCGTCTTCTTACTACGAGCAGTACTTC. Translation: CSARALASSYYEQYF.

This chain joins TRBV20-1 and TRBJ1-3; the D is unclear. Trimming took off 3 bases at V and 4 bases at J, with 13 bases between the two ends. CDR1 and CDR2 from the germline V gene are DFQATT and SNEGSKA (reference sequence). The CDR3 loop spans 14 amino acids. The CDR3 nucleotides are TGCAGTGCTAGTGAGGTTATGAGGGGAAACACCATATATTTT. Its translation: CSASEVMRGNTIYF.

The sample holds a few counts of this clonotype. V usage is TRBV6-1 and J usage is TRBJ1-4; no clear D gene. The CDR3 is made up of 17 amino acids. Germline assignment: CDR1 MNHNS and CDR2 SASEGT. Trimming removed 0 bases at V and 5 bases at J, with 16 bases between. CDR3 amino acids: CASSEALRAWRNEKLFF. The CDR3 DNA reads TGTGCCAGCAGTGAAGCGCTTCGGGCCTGGCGGAATGAAAAACTGTTTTTT.

This clonotype was seen more than once but under ten times. This chain connects TRBV7-2 to TRBJ2-7; D perhaps matches TRBD1 (6 bases). The CDR3 contains 14 residues. V gave up 4 bases and J gave up 2 bases, with 12 bases separating them. Germline values: CDR1 SGHTA, CDR2 FQGNSA. CDR3 DNA sequence: TGTGCCAGCAGCTCGACAGGTGTCGCCTACGAGCAGTACTTC. This codes for CASSSTGVAYEQYF.

This clonotype was seen only a few times. The chain couples TRBV12-3 or TRBV12-4 to TRBJ2-3; tentatively, D is TRBD2 (5 bases). The CDR3 has 15 amino acids. Trimming left V 2 bases short and J 0 bases short, with 9 bases between. The CDR3 DNA reads TGTGCCAGCAGTTTACAGAGGACTAGCACAGATACGCAGTATTTT. Its protein is CASSLQRTSTDTQYF.

In its sample, this clonotype was seen a few times. This chain links TRBV5-6 with TRBJ2-1; the D is unclear. The length of the CDR3 is 13 residues. V gave up 0 bases and J gave up 12 bases, with 13 bases separating them. Germline-derived CDR1 and CDR2 are SGHDT and YYEEEE. The CDR3 DNA sequence: TGTGCCAGCAGCTTGGAATTAGAGCGACGGCAGTTCTTC. This sequence encodes CASSLELERRQFF.

This clonotype was detected a few times. The V and J genes are TRBV5-1 and TRBJ1-2, with D perhaps matching TRBD1 (5 bases). V dropped 2 bases and J dropped 4 bases, with 21 bases sitting between them. The CDR3 extends over 17 amino acids. Germline V gene lookup returns CDR1 SGHRS and CDR2 YFSETQ. CDR3: CASSFSGGGLHPYGYTF. CDR3 sequence (DNA): TGCGCCAGCAGCTTTAGCGGGGGTGGACTACACCCCTATGGCTACACCTTC.

The chain links TRBV3-1 to TRBJ2-6; D ambiguous. CDR1 and CDR2 from the germline V gene are LGHDT and YNNKEL (reference sequence). V was trimmed by 1 base and J by 2 bases, leaving 9 bases between them. The CDR3 has 16 amino acids. CDR3 sequence: CASSQVGKAGANVLTF. The CDR3 nucleotides read TGTGCCAGCAGCCAAGTGGGAAAGGCTGGGGCCAACGTCCTGACTTTC.

The chain has TRBV3-1 and TRBJ2-7; 7 nucleotides align to TRBD2. CDR3 size: 15 residues. CDR1 and CDR2 (germline): LGHDT, YNNKEL (reference sequence). The trim removed 1 base at V and 3 bases at J, leaving 6 bases unmatched. In nucleotides, the CDR3 is TGTGCCAGCAGCCAAGCTTCGTTAGCGGGCTACGAGCAGTACTTC. Protein: CASSQASLAGYEQYF.

The chain joins TRBV28 to TRBJ2-7; D is undetermined. The germline V gene encodes CDR1 MDHEN and CDR2 SYDVKM. Trimming pared 7 bases from V and 6 bases from J, leaving 16 bases between. The CDR3 is made up of 13 amino acids. The CDR3 nucleotides are TGTGCCAGCACACCTGGGCAGCACCTCGAGCAGTACTTC. Its protein is CASTPGQHLEQYF.

The gene calls are TRBV9 and TRBJ2-5; D is perhaps TRBD2 (6 bases). This CDR3 has 16 residues. Trimming pared 2 bases from V and 4 bases from J, leaving 18 bases between. The germline CDR1 and CDR2 sequences are SGDLS and YYNGEE. This CDR3 is CASSVNNGRLGETQYF. The DNA of the CDR3 is TGTGCCAGCAGCGTGAACAACGGGAGATTAGGAGAGACCCAGTACTTC.

This chain joins TRBV9 and TRBJ1-1, with D maybe TRBD1 (5 bases). There are 15 residues in the CDR3. The germline V gene has CDR1 SGDLS and CDR2 YYNGEE. Trimming cost V 6 bases and J 4 bases, with 19 bases left between them. The CDR3 loop is CASNPAGTPGTEAFF. The CDR3 coding sequence is TGTGCCAGCAACCCTGCCGGGACGCCGGGCACTGAAGCTTTCTTT.

This clonotype was found many times. The chain couples TRBV20-1 to TRBJ2-2; D possibly corresponds to TRBD1 (6 bases). The CDR3 is made up of 13 amino acids. Germline V gene sequence: CDR1 DFQATT, CDR2 SNEGSKA (reference sequence). V was clipped by 6 bases and J by 0 bases, with 8 bases between them. The DNA of the CDR3 is TGCAGTGCCAGGGGACCGAACACCGGGGAGCTGTTTTTT. Protein product: CSARGPNTGELFF.

This rearrangement joins TRBV7-3 to TRBJ2-2, with D possibly being TRBD2 (6 bases). CDR3 size: 14 residues. V gave up 5 bases and J gave up 5 bases, with 12 bases separating them. Looked up from germline, CDR1 is SGHTA and CDR2 is FQGTGA. The CDR3: CASSAEGLTGELFF. The CDR3 nucleotides read TGTGCCAGCAGCGCGGAGGGTCTGACCGGGGAGCTGTTTTTT.

The chain has TRBV5-6 and TRBJ1-2; D is undetermined. Germline V gene sequence: CDR1 SGHDT, CDR2 YYEEEE. The ends were cut back, 0 bases at V and 7 bases at J, with 7 bases in the middle. The CDR3 is 12 residues long. CDR3 nucleotide sequence: TGTGCCAGCAGCTTGGAGCGTGCTGGCTACACCTTC. Encoded protein: CASSLERAGYTF.

This clonotype was recorded only once. The genes are TRBV12-3 or TRBV12-4 and TRBJ1-6, with TRBD1 matching 8 bases. Trimming at V came to 6 bases and at J to 9 bases, leaving 4 bases not matched to a gene. This CDR3 is 13 amino acids long. The CDR3 nucleotides read TGTGCCAGCAGAAGGACAGGGAGTTCACCCCTCCACTTT. It yields the protein CASRRTGSSPLHF.